The T cell receptor beta chain described here comes from a study of blood T cell repertoires in COVID-19. About the study: T cells, B-cell-depleted T cells, or PBMCs supplied cDNA or gDNA.

The germline V gene has CDR1 LGHDT and CDR2 YNNKEL (reference sequence). Trimming at V came to 4 bases and at J to 7 bases, leaving 7 bases not matched to a gene. The CDR3 spans 14 residues. Per the study methods: Reference gene primer amplification in the assay estimated nucleated cell counts. Libraries were prepared by immunoSEQ multiplex PCR; TCRdb keeps only in-frame clonotypes and omits some of them. That table gives V, J and clone size, and the DNA gave D and trimming. The sample contains 130,000 or so clones, roughly 80% of which appear only once. The rearrangement joins TRBV3-1 (or the pseudogene TRBV3-2) to TRBJ2-7, with 10 positions matching TRBD1. The receptor was isolated from a human donor in a cohort sampled during active COVID-19. The sequencing sample was made of peripheral blood. This chain's CDR3 is CASSPGTGAGEQYF. CDR3 sequence (DNA): TGTGCCAGCAGCCCCGGGACAGGGGCGGGGGAGCAGTACTTC.